This T cell receptor beta chain was sequenced for a study of identical twins (dated by TCRdb to 2016 to 2018). For context, the study as a whole: To test whether fetal clonotypes persist, this study deep-sequenced TCR alpha and beta repertoires from monozygotic twins, from unrelated adults of various ages, and from cord blood. To rule out contamination, replicate twin experiments were performed at different times with different library preparation protocols.

Trimming at the junction amounts to 4 bases on V and 3 bases on J, and the germline ends lie 16 bases apart. The CDR3 numbers 16 residues from cysteine through phenylalanine. Only CDR3 DNA remains: 48 bases, in frame from the first base. Looking up the germline V gene yields CDR1 SGHAT and CDR2 FQNNGV. Points the paper makes about the study in general: Abundant cord blood beta clonotypes had fewer insertions, young adult naive repertoires showed a similar but weaker trend, and memory repertoires showed no such trend. In monozygotic twins, out-of-frame TCR alpha sharing was systematically underestimated by recombination models, although the models agreed with sharing between unrelated individuals. Out-of-frame TCR alpha sequences shared between twins showed an excess of low generation-probability sequences compared with coincidental sharing between unrelated individuals. Excess twin sharing in beta out-of-frame sequences was weaker because fewer shared sequences lowered the signal-to-noise ratio. Conclusions relied on cross-sectional statistical analysis, since the same donors could not be followed over many years. Invariant T cells such as MAIT and iNKT could partly confound zero-insertion analyses, although diverse VJ usage argued against such confounding for most clonotypes.

Every donor in the study was a healthy Caucasian. Three unrelated non-twin adults were also sequenced: a male aged 18 to 30, a male aged 50 to 59 and a female aged 50 to 59. Using Miltenyi CD45RO+ enrichment and human naive T-cell isolation kits, memory (CD45RO+) and naive T cells were isolated from PBMC. The library was obtained by 5' RACE. The reads were generated on an Illumina HiSeq 2000. Template switching added a universal primer binding site, and the final cDNA carried a unique molecular identifier that allowed TCR cDNA molecules to be counted accurately. Specific primers in the conserved constant-segment region were used to synthesize first-strand cDNA for TCR alpha and beta chains. Each cDNA library was double barcoded, with a SMART-Mk sample barcode plus Illumina barcodes, to control for contamination. TruSeq adapter sequences along with Illumina sample barcodes were introduced in two successive PCR steps. The TCR alpha and beta cDNA libraries were sequenced on the Illumina HiSeq platform using custom primers. On the study's bioinformatics: Raw reads were processed with MiGEC to extract unique molecular identifiers, and MiXCR was used to determine CDR3 positions. For each individual, recombination models were inferred using an EM algorithm with the repgenHMM and IGoR tools. Shared clonotype analysis was performed with the tcR package in R, normalizing sharing by the product of cloneset sizes. Out-of-frame nonproductive sequences were analyzed to study raw recombination free of thymic and clonal selection effects. TCRdb reworked the public reads: Q25 trimming with fastp, MiXCR clone assembly, productive beta chains retained. Every CDR3 protein is listed once, alongside the most common genes and DNA of its rows. The V and J calls reflect TCRdb's pipeline rather than the authors' work. Present in this sample are about 340,000 distinct CDR3 sequences, approximately 8.7% of which were seen just once. Roughly 8.7% of the sample lies in the top ten.

Concerning this clonotype: No cognate antigen has been identified for it. The input lacks base qualities; no much larger clone sits a single base away.

The source of this sequence is a woman in her fifties or sixties in good health. Input material: naive T cells sorted from blood. The sample's cell subset or site label, decoded: cells isolated with a human naive T-cell isolation kit. The chain is encoded by TRBV11-2 joined to TRBJ2-1; D gene: possibly TRBD1, on 6 matching bases. The DNA reads TGTGCCAGCAGCTCTTTACAGGGTCGGGGCTACAATGAGCAGTTCTTC. It translates to CASSSLQGRGYNEQFF.